The T cell receptor beta chain described here comes from a study of T-cell memory formation after mild COVID-19 (dated by TCRdb to about 2021). Background on the whole study: TCR sequence clusters from the two donors were found to be largely donor specific. In a couple of donors, T-cell clones that expanded and contracted after mild COVID-19 were followed by sequencing TCRalpha and TCRbeta repertoires longitudinally. The cohort was made up of two young adult volunteers, one female and one male, who were previously healthy. The full study reports these points: The study covered only two mild cases, and larger cohorts including severe cases with pre-infection samples were considered necessary. Balanced CD4/CD8 phenotypes were observed for clones contracting from day 15 to 85, whereas a bias towards CD4+ was observed for a second wave of clones expanding from day 15 to 37. Contracting CD4+ clones turned up mainly in the CM and EM memory subsets, whereas EMRA was where CD8+ clones were enriched. Some responding clones were detected in pre-infection memory, which suggested that pre-existing cross-reactive memory T cells had joined the SARS-CoV-2 response. Whether the second-wave clones peaking on day 37 were SARS-CoV-2 specific was not confirmed.

On this clonotype itself: Its antigen remains unidentified. Per-base qualities were not stored, and no clone one base away is much larger.

Ficoll-Paque density gradient centrifugation was used to isolate PBMCs. Including the terminal cysteine and phenylalanine, the CDR3 comprises 14 residues. The entry retains the CDR3 DNA only, 42 bases that are in frame from base 1. CDR1 and CDR2 are read off the germline V gene (reference sequence) as MNHEY and SMNVEV. Trimming at the junction amounts to 5 bases on V and 0 bases on J, and the germline ends lie 10 bases apart. Sequencing relied on an Illumina NovaSeq 6000. TCRalpha and TCRbeta cDNA libraries were constructed by 5'RACE with constant-segment primers, with sample barcodes and unique molecular identifiers being introduced. RNA was extracted from every sample with Trizol reagent. Amplification of the libraries took two PCR steps, and the second step added a second sample barcode plus Illumina TruSeq adapters. Libraries were sequenced on an Illumina NovaSeq with 2 x 150 bp paired-end reads. The authors processed their data as follows. Reads were demultiplexed and collapsed into UMI-guided consensus sequences with migec v1.2.7. Using mixcr v2.1.11, UMI consensuses were aligned to TRA and TRB V and J templates and then assembled into clonotypes. Expanded or contracted clonotypes were those called significant by both edgeR and NoisET, with noise models trained on biological replicates. For edgeR calls, the thresholds were a false discovery rate-adjusted p below 0.01 and a log2 fold-change of 1. PCA with hierarchical clustering of max-normalized trajectories of the 1000 most abundant clonotypes was used as exploratory dynamics analysis. Separately sequenced CD4+ and CD8+ repertoires were used to assign the CD4 or CD8 phenotype of responding clones. TCRdb took the public reads, trimmed them with fastp at Q25, ran MiXCR for clone calling and kept in-frame beta chains. Duplicate CDR3 protein sequences are folded into a single record with the most common DNA and genes. V and J calls and clone size were set by TCRdb, not the authors. This sample gives 400,000 to 500,000 distinct CDR3 sequences in total; 15% to 20% of them show up just once. In total, the top ten clones hold approximately 8.4% of the sample.

The chain couples TRBV27 to TRBJ2-5, and the D gene may be TRBD1, 5 bases matching. Sequencing used PBMCs or a T cell subset sorted from them (not recorded which). The sequence was obtained from an adult woman who had mild COVID-19 (a few samples of this study predate the infection). The sample titles of this study are shuffled in the database, so cell type and time point are left out; the donor was told from shared clones. CDR3 protein: CASSDDSHQETQYF. The bases read TGTGCCAGCAGTGATGACAGTCACCAAGAGACCCAGTACTTC.